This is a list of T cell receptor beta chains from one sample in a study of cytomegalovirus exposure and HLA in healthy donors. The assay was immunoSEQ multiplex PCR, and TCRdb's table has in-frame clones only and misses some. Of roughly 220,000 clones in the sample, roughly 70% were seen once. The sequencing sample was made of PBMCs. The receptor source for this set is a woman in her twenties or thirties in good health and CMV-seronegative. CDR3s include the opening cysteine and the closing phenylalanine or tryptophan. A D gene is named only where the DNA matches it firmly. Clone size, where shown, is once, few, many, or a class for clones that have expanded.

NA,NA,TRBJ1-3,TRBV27,TGTGCCAGCAGTTTTTCGGCAGGGCTAGGAAACACCATATATTTT,CASSFSAGLGNTIYF
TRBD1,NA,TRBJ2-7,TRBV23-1,TGCGTCAGCAGTCATCACCCCAAGGGGGCTTCCATCTACGAGCAGTACTTC,CVSSHHPKGASIYEQYF
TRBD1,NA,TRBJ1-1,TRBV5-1,TGCGCCAGCAGCTTGACTGGACAGGGAGACACTGAAGCTTTCTTT,CASSLTGQGDTEAFF
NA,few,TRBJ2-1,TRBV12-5,TGTGCTAGTGTCACTGACAATGAGCAGTTCTTC,CASVTDNEQFF
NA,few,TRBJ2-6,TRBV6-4,TGTGCCAGCAGTGACAGATCCTCTGGGGCCAACGCCCTGAATTTC,CASSDRSSGANALNF
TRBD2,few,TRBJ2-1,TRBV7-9,TGTGCCAGCAGCTTATCCGGGACTAGCGGCAATGAGCAGTTCTTC,CASSLSGTSGNEQFF
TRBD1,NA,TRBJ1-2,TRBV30,TGTGCCTGTGCGACAGGGGGACCCTATGGCTACACCTTC,CACATGGPYGYTF
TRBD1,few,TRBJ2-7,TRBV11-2,TGTGCCAGCAGCTTAGAAGGGGACAGCCCCTACGAGCAGTACTTC,CASSLEGDSPYEQYF
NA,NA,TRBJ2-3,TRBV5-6,TGTGCCAGCATCAATTGGGGAGGCCTCACAGATACGCAGTATTTT,CASINWGGLTDTQYF
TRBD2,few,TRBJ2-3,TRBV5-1,TGCGCCAGCAGCCCCTTGACTAGCGGGGCCACAGATACGCAGTATTTT,CASSPLTSGATDTQYF
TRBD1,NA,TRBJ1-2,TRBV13,TGTGCCAGCAGCACGACAGGGAATGGCTACACCTTC,CASSTTGNGYTF
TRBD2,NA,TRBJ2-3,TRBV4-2,TGTGCCAGCAGTCCTAGCGGGAGGGCCACAGATACGCAGTATTTT,CASSPSGRATDTQYF
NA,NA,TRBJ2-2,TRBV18,TGTGCCAGCTCACCTTACAGGGATCACACCGGGGAGCTGTTTTTT,CASSPYRDHTGELFF
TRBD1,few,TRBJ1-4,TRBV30,TGTGCCTGCTCGGGACAGGAAAATGAAAAACTGTTTTTT,CACSGQENEKLFF
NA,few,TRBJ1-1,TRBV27,TGTGCCAGCAGTTTAGACAGGCGAATGAACACTGAAGCTTTCTTT,CASSLDRRMNTEAFF
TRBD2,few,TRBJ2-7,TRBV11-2,TGTGCCAGCAGCTTACTAGCGGCCTACGAGCAGTACTTC,CASSLLAAYEQYF
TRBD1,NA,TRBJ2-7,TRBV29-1,TGCAGCGTTGCCCGGGACAGCTACGAGCAGTACTTC,CSVARDSYEQYF
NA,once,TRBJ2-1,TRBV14,TGTGCCAGCAGCCAAGGAGGGGGGGGACGACTCAATGAGCAGTTCTTC,CASSQGGGGRLNEQFF
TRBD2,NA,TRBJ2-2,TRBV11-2,TGTGCCAGCAGCTTAGATCCCGGACTAGCCGGGGAGCTGTTTTTT,CASSLDPGLAGELFF
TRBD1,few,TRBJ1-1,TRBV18,TGTGCCAGCTCTCCCAGGACCGGGACAGAGAACACTGAAGCTTTCTTT,CASSPRTGTENTEAFF
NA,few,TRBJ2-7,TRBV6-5,TGTGCCAGCAGTTACTCTGGCAGAAGCTCCTACGAGCAGTACTTC,CASSYSGRSSYEQYF
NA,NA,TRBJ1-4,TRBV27,TGTGCCAGCAGTTTGATGGCCAATAATGAAAAACTGTTTTTT,CASSLMANNEKLFF
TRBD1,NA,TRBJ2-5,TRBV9,TGTGCCAGCAGCCCACCTCCCCCCCGGACAGGGGGCCAAGAGACCCAGTACTTC,CASSPPPPRTGGQETQYF
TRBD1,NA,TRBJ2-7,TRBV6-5,TGTGCCAGCAGTGACGGGACAGACGATTGCTTC,CASSDGTDDCF
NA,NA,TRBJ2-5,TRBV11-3,TGTGCCAGCAGCTTAGATGGCGAGACCCAGTACTTC,CASSLDGETQYF
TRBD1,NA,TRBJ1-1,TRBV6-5,TGTGCCAGCAGTGACAGGGTGCGTGCTTTCTTT,CASSDRVRAFF
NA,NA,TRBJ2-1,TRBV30,TGTGCCTGGAGTCCCCGGAGGAAAAGCAGGCAGAGTCACTACAATGAGCAGTTCTTC,CAWSPRRKSRQSHYNEQFF
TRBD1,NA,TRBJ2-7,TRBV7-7,TGTGCTAGCAGCTACGGGACAGGGGGCTACGAGCAGTACTTC,CASSYGTGGYEQYF
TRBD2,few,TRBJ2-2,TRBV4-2,TGTGCCAGCAGCCAAGCTAGCGGGGAGACCGGGGAGCTGTTTTTT,CASSQASGETGELFF
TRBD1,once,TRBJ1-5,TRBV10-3,TGTGCCGTGTCCGGGACAGGGACCCATAGCAATCAGCCCCAGCATTTT,CAVSGTGTHSNQPQHF
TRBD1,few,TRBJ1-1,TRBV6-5,TGTGCCAGCAGTTATGCGACAGGGATGGGCACTGAAGCTTTCTTT,CASSYATGMGTEAFF
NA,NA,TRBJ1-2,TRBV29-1,TGCAGCGTTACTTACAGCTCCTATGGCTACACCTTC,CSVTYSSYGYTF
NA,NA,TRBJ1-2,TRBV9,TGTCCCAGCAGGAGGGGAGGGGAGGACGGCTACACCTTC,CPSRRGGEDGYTF
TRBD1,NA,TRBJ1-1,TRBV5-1,TGCGCCAGCAGCTTGGAAGGGGGCTTCACTGAAGCTTTCTTT,CASSLEGGFTEAFF
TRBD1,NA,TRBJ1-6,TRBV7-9,TGTGCCAGCAGCCGAGGGACAGGCGAGAATTCACCCCTCCACTTT,CASSRGTGENSPLHF
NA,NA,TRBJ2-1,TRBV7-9,TGTGCCAGCAGCTTAGCGGAAGTACTAGACCGCGCGCAGTTCTTC,CASSLAEVLDRAQFF
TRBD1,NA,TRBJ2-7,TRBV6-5,TGTGCCAGCAGTGGACAGGGGTACGAGCAGTACTTC,CASSGQGYEQYF
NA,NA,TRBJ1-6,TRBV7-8,TGTGCCAGCAGCTTAGGACAGAACTATAATTCACCCCTCCACTTT,CASSLGQNYNSPLHF
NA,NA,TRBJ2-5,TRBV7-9,TGTGCCAGCAGCTTTAGAACTAGTTACGGAGAGACCCAGTACTTC,CASSFRTSYGETQYF
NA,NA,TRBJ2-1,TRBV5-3,TGTGCCGGATTGTGGTGGGGGGAATTGTTCTTC,CAGLWWGELFF
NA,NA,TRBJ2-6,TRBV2,TGTGCCAGCGGGTGGACAAGAAGTTCTGGGGCCAACGTCCTGACTTTC,CASGWTRSSGANVLTF
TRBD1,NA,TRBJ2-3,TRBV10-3,TGTGCCATCAGTGAGTTGGGAACAGGGGAGACAGATACGCAGTATTTT,CAISELGTGETDTQYF
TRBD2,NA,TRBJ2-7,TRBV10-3,TGTGCCATCAGTGTTAAACGCGGGGGAAGAGGGGAGCAGTACTTC,CAISVKRGGRGEQYF
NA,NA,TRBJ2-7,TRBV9,TGTGCCAGCAACTCCCACGAGCAGTACTTC,CASNSHEQYF
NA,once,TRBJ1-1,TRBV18,TGTGCCAGCTCGTACACAGGGCAGCCGAACACTGAAGCTTTCTTT,CASSYTGQPNTEAFF
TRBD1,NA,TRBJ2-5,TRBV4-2,TGTGCCAGCAGCCAAGACCTTAGGGGGCGGCAAGAGACCCAGTACTTC,CASSQDLRGRQETQYF
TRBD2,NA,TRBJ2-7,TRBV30,TGTGCCTGGAGTCCTCCGGGACTAGCGCCCTACGAGCAGTACTTC,CAWSPPGLAPYEQYF
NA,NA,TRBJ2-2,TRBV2,TGTGCCAGCAGTGCGCTTCGTACAGGGTCCGGGGAGCTGTTTTTT,CASSALRTGSGELFF
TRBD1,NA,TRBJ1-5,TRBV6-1,TGTGCCCTACTCCCGACAGGGCGGTTTAAGCCCCAGCATTTT,CALLPTGRFKPQHF
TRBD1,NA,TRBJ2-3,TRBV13,TGTGCCAGCAGCTTTCAACCGACAGGGGGCAGCACAGATACGCAGTATTTT,CASSFQPTGGSTDTQYF
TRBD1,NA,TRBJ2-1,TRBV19,TGTGCCAGTAGTATGGGACAGCCGCCCTACAATGAGCAGTTCTTC,CASSMGQPPYNEQFF
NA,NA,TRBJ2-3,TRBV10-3,TGTGCCACCAAGGGGGTCCCAGATACGCAGTATTTT,CATKGVPDTQYF